A single sample is the source of the 28 T cell receptor beta chains below, sequenced in a study of beta chain features in type 1 diabetes. The whole isolated RNA underwent reverse transcription, so sequencing captured expressed TCRB transcripts. Libraries were prepared by immunoSEQ multiplex PCR; TCRdb keeps only in-frame clonotypes and omits some of them. The table shows 150,000 to 200,000 clones, with just over 9% occurring only once. Source material: central memory CD4+ T cells from blood. These receptors all come from a woman younger than 35 in good health.

This clone was seen only a few times. J is TRBJ1-1 and V is TRBV19; possible D gene TRBD1, 5 bases. The germline gives CDR1 LNHDA, CDR2 SQIVND (reference sequence). This CDR3 is 14 amino acids long. Trimming left V 5 bases short and J 4 bases short, with 14 bases between. In DNA form, the CDR3 reads TGTGCCAGTAGTCCTCCGGGGGGGGGCACTGAAGCTTTCTTT. Its translation: CASSPPGGGTEAFF.

The chain carries TRBV7-9 and TRBJ2-1; D may be TRBD1 (6 bases). Germline-derived CDR1 and CDR2 are SEHNR and FQNEAQ (reference sequence). V gave up 5 bases and J gave up 6 bases, with 17 bases separating them. The length of the CDR3 is 15 residues. The CDR3 bases are TGTGCCAGCAGCCATCAGGGGAGAGGCCTCAATGAGCAGTTCTTC. Translated, it gives CASSHQGRGLNEQFF.

In its sample, this clone was seen a few times. The genes are TRBV18 and TRBJ2-2, with D possibly matching TRBD1 (5 bases). Trimming removed 3 bases from V and 3 bases from J, with 11 bases in between. Germline lookup yields CDR1 KGHSH and CDR2 LQKENI. CDR3 length: 15 amino acids. In DNA form, the CDR3 reads TGTGCCAGCTCACCGACAGTCACTGACACCGGGGAGCTGTTTTTT. Translating it yields CASSPTVTDTGELFF. Together with reference TRBV18 and TRBJ2-2, the CDR3 gives the full variable domain: NAGVMQNPRHLVRRRGQEARLRCSPMKGHSHVYWYRQLPEEGLKFMVYLQKENIIDESGMPKERFSAEFPKEGPSILRIQQVVRGDSAAYFCASSPTVTDTGELFFGEGSRLTVL.

There are a few counts of this clone. The chain joins TRBV5-1 to TRBJ2-7, with 8 bases aligning to TRBD1. The CDR3 has 14 residues. Germline lookup yields CDR1 SGHRS and CDR2 YFSETQ. J lost 5 bases, V lost 5 bases, and 9 bases had no gene match. CDR3 protein: CASRSRTGPDEQYF. In DNA, the CDR3 is TGCGCCAGCAGGTCTCGGACAGGGCCCGACGAGCAGTACTTC.

The chain combines TRBV11-2 with TRBJ1-2, with a tentative D call TRBD1 (5 bases). CDR1 is SGHAT and CDR2 is FQNNGV in the germline V gene. The V and J ends lost 5 bases and 7 bases respectively, with 8 bases between them. The CDR3 runs 11 residues. CDR3 sequence: CASSRGGGYTF. The CDR3 DNA follows: TGTGCCAGCAGCCGGGGGGGTGGCTACACCTTC. Using reference TRBV11-2 and TRBJ1-2 for the parts outside the CDR3, the full variable domain is EAGVAQSPRYKIIEKRQSVAFWCNPISGHATLYWYQQILGQGPKLLIQFQNNGVVDDSQLPKDRFSAERLKGVDSTLKIQPAKLEDSAVYLCASSRGGGYTFGSGTRLTVV.

This clone was observed a few times. V gene TRBV7-6 combines with J gene TRBJ2-5; 7 positions match TRBD2. CDR1 and CDR2 (germline): SGHVS, FNYEAQ. The CDR3 sequence is 16 residues long. With 4 bases clipped from V and 1 base from J, the junction kept 9 bases outside the gene matches. The CDR3 nucleotides read TGTGCCAGCAGCTGGCCCGGCGGGGGATCCCAAGAGACCCAGTACTTC. Translation: CASSWPGGGSQETQYF.

In this sample, this clone turned up a few times. This chain joins TRBV19 and TRBJ2-3, with 7 bases lining up with TRBD2. This CDR3 spans 16 amino acids. Per the germline V gene, CDR1 is LNHDA and CDR2 is SQIVND (reference sequence). The trim removed 7 bases at V and 4 bases at J, leaving 14 bases unmatched. The CDR3 is CASTRELGGGADTQYF. CDR3 sequence (DNA): TGTGCCAGTACCCGGGAACTCGGCGGGGGTGCAGATACGCAGTATTTT.

The rearrangement links TRBV9 to TRBJ2-7; D possibly corresponds to TRBD2 (7 bases). This CDR3 contains 17 residues. The V end was cut by 4 bases, the J end by 0 bases, with 20 bases between. Germline V gene sequence: CDR1 SGDLS, CDR2 YYNGEE. CDR3 DNA: TGTGCCAGCAGCCCCCGTGGGGGGGAGGGGGGCTCCTACGAGCAGTACTTC. Translated: CASSPRGGEGGSYEQYF.

In this sample, this clone turned up a few times. The chain uses TRBV5-1 and TRBJ1-6; TRBD1 might be the D (6 bases). The V end lost 0 bases, the J end lost 7 bases, and 14 bases lay between the germline ends. Looked up from germline, CDR1 is SGHRS and CDR2 is YFSETQ. This CDR3 has 16 amino acids. CDR3 region: CASSLGRGVGNSPLHF. As DNA, the CDR3 is TGCGCCAGCAGCTTGGGCAGGGGAGTGGGGAATTCACCCCTCCACTTT.

This clone was seen a few times. The rearrangement links TRBV29-1 to TRBJ1-4; D is ambiguous. From germline, CDR1 is SQVTM and CDR2 ANQGSEA. V shed 4 bases and J shed 7 bases, with 10 bases lying between them. CDR3 length: 12 residues. The CDR3 spells CSVGAVGEKLFF. The CDR3 bases are TGCAGCGTTGGGGCAGTCGGTGAAAAACTGTTTTTT.

The chain is built from TRBV11-2 and TRBJ2-7, with 9 bases lining up with TRBD1. Germline CDR1 reads SGHAT; CDR2 reads FQNNGV. The trim removed 5 bases at V and 1 base at J, leaving 6 bases unmatched. The CDR3 totals 15 residues. CDR3 loop: CASSRVGQGSYEQYF. Here the CDR3 DNA reads TGTGCCAGCAGCCGGGTGGGACAGGGTTCCTACGAGCAGTACTTC.

Only a few counts were recorded for this clone. The chain employs TRBV9 and TRBJ2-1; TRBD2 is a possible D gene (6 bases). Germline lookup yields CDR1 SGDLS and CDR2 YYNGEE. V was cut by 2 bases and J by 4 bases, with 13 bases left in between. The CDR3 extends over 15 amino acids. The CDR3 protein is CASSVESGGYNEQFF. DNA for the CDR3: TGTGCCAGCAGCGTCGAGAGTGGGGGGTACAATGAGCAGTTCTTC.

This clone was detected only a few times. The V and J genes are TRBV5-1 and TRBJ2-3, with TRBD1 as a possible D gene (6 bases). V lost 3 bases and J 4 bases, leaving 12 bases between the germline ends. The CDR3 totals 14 residues. Germline CDR1 reads SGHRS; CDR2 reads YFSETQ. The CDR3 nucleotides are TGCGCCAGCAGCTATGGACAGCGCGCAGATACGCAGTATTTT. Translating gives CASSYGQRADTQYF.

This clone was counted a few times. The chain carries TRBV5-1 and TRBJ2-2; TRBD1 aligns across 7 bases. This CDR3 spans 16 amino acids. Trimming took 3 bases from V and 6 from J; bases not matched to a gene: 11. CDR1 SGHRS and CDR2 YFSETQ come from the germline V gene. CDR3 DNA sequence: TGCGCCAGCAGCTCGCTCACTGACAGGGCGGCCGGGGAGCTGTTTTTT. Protein sequence: CASSSLTDRAAGELFF. The variable domain in full, completed from reference TRBV5-1 and TRBJ2-2, reads KAGVTQTPRYLIKTRGQQVTLSCSPISGHRSVSWYQQTPGQGLQFLFEYFSETQRNKGNFPGRFSGRQFSNSRSEMNVSTLELGDSALYLCASSSLTDRAAGELFFGEGSRLTVL.

This clone was detected a few times. The V gene is TRBV5-4, the J gene TRBJ2-1; D call uncertain. With 3 bases removed from V and 4 bases from J, the gap between germline ends came to 11 bases. CDR1 is SGHNT, CDR2 YYREEE, per germline (reference sequence). There are 14 residues in the CDR3. The CDR3 loop is CASSSVGIYNEQFF. CDR3 in DNA: TGTGCCAGCAGCTCGGTCGGTATTTACAATGAGCAGTTCTTC.

The sample holds a few counts of this clone. V is TRBV18 and J is TRBJ2-5; 7 nucleotides line up with TRBD1. This CDR3 is 14 amino acids long. V was clipped by 6 bases and J by 6 bases; unmatched bases: 10. CDR1 is KGHSH and CDR2 is LQKENI in the germline V gene. The CDR3 nucleotides read TGTGCCAGCTCGACTACAGGGGCCTTTAAGACCCAGTACTTC. The encoded protein is CASSTTGAFKTQYF.

This clone appeared a few times. The chain recombines TRBV25-1 with TRBJ2-1; TRBD2 is a possible D gene (6 bases). The CDR3 spans 16 residues. Germline CDR1 is MGHDK and CDR2 is SYGVNS. V lost 3 bases and J lost 0, with 12 bases in between. The CDR3 nucleotides read TGTGCCAGCAGTGATCCTAGCGCCAGCTCCTACAATGAGCAGTTCTTC. Translating it yields CASSDPSASSYNEQFF.

The chain carries TRBV27 and TRBJ2-5; D perhaps matches TRBD1 (6 bases). Germline lookup yields CDR1 MNHEY and CDR2 SMNVEV (reference sequence). The CDR3 sequence is 15 residues long. The ends were cut back, 6 bases at V and 3 bases at J, with 17 bases in the middle. The CDR3 nucleotides read TGTGCCAGCAGCGGGTGGGGCAGGGGAGAAGAGACCCAGTACTTC. This encodes CASSGWGRGEETQYF.

This clone was found a few times. The chain employs TRBV5-4 and TRBJ2-7; 9 positions agree with TRBD2. This CDR3 region has 15 residues. Germline V gene data show CDR1 as SGHNT and CDR2 as YYREEE (reference sequence). The junction had 4 bases not matched to a gene; V was cut back by 0 bases and J by 3 bases. DNA for the CDR3: TGTGCCAGCAGCTTGGAGCCTAGCGGGAACTACGAGCAGTACTTC. Its protein product is CASSLEPSGNYEQYF. The whole variable domain, remainder taken from reference TRBV5-4 and TRBJ2-7, is ETGVTQSPTHLIKTRGQQVTLRCSSQSGHNTVSWYQQALGQGPQFIFQYYREEENGRGNFPPRFSGLQFPNYSSELNVNALELDDSALYLCASSLEPSGNYEQYFGPGTRLTVT.

This clone has at least ten counts. The gene calls are TRBV25-1 and TRBJ2-7; tentatively, D is TRBD1 (5 bases). Germline CDR1 is MGHDK and CDR2 is SYGVNS. Trimming pared 1 base from V and 2 bases from J, leaving 9 bases between. This CDR3 region has 14 residues. CDR3 in amino acids: CASSEFAGTYEQYF. The CDR3 nucleotides read TGTGCCAGCAGTGAATTCGCAGGGACCTACGAGCAGTACTTC.

V gene TRBV19 combines with J gene TRBJ1-2; D unclear. The V and J ends lost 7 bases and 2 bases respectively, with 8 bases between them. CDR1 is LNHDA and CDR2 is SQIVND in the germline V gene (reference sequence). The CDR3 runs to 12 residues. CDR3 in amino acids: CASTRRNYGYTF. The CDR3 DNA follows: TGTGCCAGTACTCGGCGGAACTATGGCTACACCTTC.

This clone has only a few counts. This chain joins TRBV18 and TRBJ2-5; D call uncertain. CDR1 is KGHSH and CDR2 is LQKENI in the germline V gene. The CDR3 sequence is 13 residues long. V was pared by 3 bases and J by 1 base, with 6 bases between. The CDR3 DNA sequence: TGTGCCAGCTCACCTTCCTTCCAAGAGACCCAGTACTTC. Translating gives CASSPSFQETQYF.

A few counts support this clone. V gene TRBV5-1 combines with J gene TRBJ1-1; D ambiguous. V dropped 1 base and J dropped 1 base, with 8 bases sitting between them. The CDR3 has 14 amino acids. Germline loops: CDR1 SGHRS, CDR2 YFSETQ. CDR3 in DNA: TGCGCCAGCAGCTTGCGGGTACAGAACACTGAAGCTTTCTTT. This encodes CASSLRVQNTEAFF.

The chain links TRBV7-3 to TRBJ1-2; 7 bases line up with TRBD1. From germline, CDR1 is SGHTA and CDR2 FQGTGA. V was pared by 1 base and J by 6 bases, with 5 bases of the junction left unmatched. CDR3 length: 14 residues. CDR3 residues: CASSLNGRGNGYTF. The CDR3 nucleotides are TGTGCCAGCAGCTTAAATGGCAGGGGGAATGGCTACACCTTC.

This clone was recorded many times. This chain connects TRBV7-6 to TRBJ2-3, with a weak D call TRBD1 (6 bases). CDR1 is SGHVS, CDR2 FNYEAQ, per germline. The CDR3 is made up of 15 amino acids. V gave up 1 base and J gave up 3 bases, with 11 bases separating them. The CDR3 DNA sequence: TGTGCCAGCAGCTTAGGGACAGCTAAGACAGATACGCAGTATTTT. Translating it yields CASSLGTAKTDTQYF. Looking up the rest from reference TRBV7-6 and TRBJ2-3 gives the full variable domain: GAGVSQSPRYKVTKRGQDVALRCDPISGHVSLYWYRQALGQGPEFLTYFNYEAQQDKSGLPNDRFSAERPEGSISTLTIQRTEQRDSAMYRCASSLGTAKTDTQYFGPGTRLTVL.

This clone was seen more than once but under ten times. The chain uses TRBV7-2 and TRBJ2-5; TRBD2 aligns across 14 bases. J lost 5 bases, V lost 5 bases, and 4 bases had no gene match. Germline V CDR1 and CDR2: SGHTA, FQGNSA. The CDR3 is 15 amino acids. CDR3 loop: CASSPRLAGGETQYF. CDR3 in DNA: TGTGCCAGCAGCCCTCGACTAGCGGGGGGGGAGACCCAGTACTTC.

The J gene is TRBJ2-7, the V gene TRBV4-2, with TRBD2 matching over 7 bases. The germline gives CDR1 LGHNA, CDR2 YNFKEQ. With V trimmed by 1 base and J by 4 bases, 7 bases remained unmatched. CDR3 length equals 15 residues. The CDR3 DNA reads as TGTGCCAGCAGCCAAGTAACGGGGGGAAGGTACGAGCAGTACTTC. This sequence encodes CASSQVTGGRYEQYF.

The chain joins TRBV5-1 to TRBJ2-4, with D tentatively TRBD1 (6 bases). The CDR3 spans 14 residues. Trimming removed 3 bases at V and 6 bases at J, with 13 bases between. Germline CDR1 is SGHRS and CDR2 is YFSETQ. DNA of the CDR3: TGCGCCAGCAGCTCGGGAACAGGGTCAAACATTCAGTACTTC. Translation: CASSSGTGSNIQYF. Full variable domain (missing parts from reference TRBV5-1 and TRBJ2-4): KAGVTQTPRYLIKTRGQQVTLSCSPISGHRSVSWYQQTPGQGLQFLFEYFSETQRNKGNFPGRFSGRQFSNSRSEMNVSTLELGDSALYLCASSSGTGSNIQYFGAGTRLSVL.